This T cell receptor beta chain was captured in a study of T cell responses to AZD1222 COVID-19 vaccine. General observations from the study: Mostly white British, mostly female donors; authors suggested clonal diversity may be underestimated. With two AZD1222 doses given, Spike-specific TCR breadth and depth both rose. Sampling captured repertoires only after the peak T cell response. Spike was spanned by vaccine-associated CD4 TCRs, which were dominant at 160-218 and 743-854.

V shed 5 bases and J 7 bases; nucleotides not matched to a gene: 10. Germline V gene data show CDR1 as SGHRS and CDR2 as YFSETQ. CDR3 length: 16 amino acids. To note about this clone: Antigen: not known.

The repertoire was sequenced with immunoSEQ multiplex PCR; TCRdb's copy has only in-frame clones and lacks some. The profile covers about 100,000 clones, with around 90% appearing a single time and 1.5% to 2% taken by the ten largest. V usage is TRBV5-1 and J usage is TRBJ1-4; 11 bases fit TRBD1. The material was peripheral blood, obtained on day 0 of AZD1222 vaccination. The receptor comes from an adult in good health. The CDR3 sequence is CASSPSPGTGGEKLFF. The CDR3 DNA reads TGCGCCAGCAGTCCGTCACCCGGGACAGGGGGTGAAAAACTGTTTTTT.